The 9 T cell receptor beta chains reported below all come from one sample, sequenced in a study of blood T cell repertoires in COVID-19. Produced via immunoSEQ multiplex PCR; TCRdb's table is partial and in-frame only. Seen here are some 250,000 clones, around 81% observed once, and the top ten hold around 4%. The sequencing input was peripheral blood. The receptors shown here come from a man aged 45 to 65 with active or convalescent COVID-19.

This chain joins TRBV6-5 and TRBJ1-1, with D perhaps TRBD1 (5 bases). V shed 1 base and J shed 4 bases, with 13 bases lying between them. This CDR3 has 15 residues. Germline assignment: CDR1 MNHEY and CDR2 SVGAGI. In nucleotides, the CDR3 is TGTGCCAGCAGTTACTGGGGGAGGGCCGGCACTGAAGCTTTCTTT. Translated, it gives CASSYWGRAGTEAFF.

This chain uses TRBV11-3 with TRBJ2-7, with D perhaps matching TRBD2 (6 bases). Germline V gives CDR1 SGHNT, CDR2 YENEEA. The length of the CDR3 is 13 residues. Trimming left V 4 bases short and J 7 bases short, with 14 bases between. The CDR3 region has the DNA TGTGCCAGCAGCTCCCAACGGGCGGGGGAGCAGTACTTC. It specifies CASSSQRAGEQYF. Supplemented by reference TRBV11-3 and TRBJ2-7, the full variable domain reads EAGVVQSPRYKIIEKKQPVAFWCNPISGHNTLYWYLQNLGQGPELLIRYENEEAVDDSQLPKDRFSAERLKGVDSTLKIQPAELGDSAVYLCASSSQRAGEQYFGPGTRLTVT.

The J gene is TRBJ2-5, the V gene TRBV7-3; 10 bases line up with TRBD2. Germline-derived CDR1 and CDR2 are SGHTA and FQGTGA. V lost 5 bases, J lost 4 bases, and 4 bases stayed unmatched. This CDR3 is built from 14 residues. The CDR3 is CASSEAGGLETQYF. In DNA form, the CDR3 reads TGTGCCAGCAGCGAAGCGGGGGGGCTAGAGACCCAGTACTTC.

This clone showed up just once. DNA for the CDR3: TGTGCCAGCTCACCAAGGGGAAAGGGGGAAAAACTGTTTTTT. As protein: CASSPRGKGEKLFF. The chain has TRBV18 and TRBJ1-4; possible D gene TRBD1, 5 bases. The CDR3 covers 14 residues. The germline gives CDR1 KGHSH, CDR2 LQKENI. Trimming stripped 2 bases from V and 8 bases from J, with 12 bases between.

This clone was counted once. The V call is TRBV5-6, the J call TRBJ1-1; D uncertain. V was cut by 0 bases and J by 0 bases, with 9 bases left in between. Germline CDR1 and CDR2: SGHDT and YYEEEE. The CDR3 loop spans 15 amino acids. CDR3 nucleotides: TGTGCCAGCAGCTTGGTAACCAGGATGAACACTGAAGCTTTCTTT. Encoded protein: CASSLVTRMNTEAFF.

This chain links TRBV3-1 (or the pseudogene TRBV3-2) with TRBJ1-2, with D possibly matching TRBD1 (5 bases). V was clipped by 4 bases and J by 6 bases, with 9 bases between them. Germline loops: CDR1 LGHDT, CDR2 YNNKEL (reference sequence). This CDR3 is built from 12 residues. The chain's CDR3 is CASSRIGDGYTF. CDR3 DNA: TGTGCCAGCAGCCGCATAGGGGATGGCTACACCTTC.

The gene calls are TRBV11-2 and TRBJ1-2, with D uncertain. The germline V and J ends were trimmed by 2 bases and 4 bases, with 8 bases remaining between them. Per germline, CDR1 SGHAT and CDR2 FQNNGV. This CDR3 has 13 residues. CDR3 DNA sequence: TGTGCCAGCAGCTTACTACCCTCCTATGGCTACACCTTC. Its translation is CASSLLPSYGYTF.

This chain connects TRBV6-1 to TRBJ2-1, with 7 bases lining up with TRBD1. Germline lookup yields CDR1 MNHNS and CDR2 SASEGT. The CDR3 extends over 19 amino acids. V was clipped by 2 bases and J by 6 bases; unmatched bases: 19. CDR3 nucleotides: TGTGCCAGCAGTGAAAAGATGTTTGGGACAGACCAATTCCCCAATGAGCAGTTCTTC. Protein sequence: CASSEKMFGTDQFPNEQFF.

The chain is built from TRBV7-2 and TRBJ2-4; the match to TRBD2 covers 15 bases. Germline V CDR1 and CDR2: SGHTA, FQGNSA. The CDR3 is 18 amino acids. V lost 3 bases, J lost 0 bases, and 3 bases stayed unmatched. CDR3 sequence (DNA): TGTGCCAGCAGCTTCGGACTAGCGGGGGGGATAGCCAAAAACATTCAGTACTTC. It translates to CASSFGLAGGIAKNIQYF. The full variable domain, completed using reference TRBV7-2 and TRBJ2-4, is GAGVSQSPSNKVTEKGKDVELRCDPISGHTALYWYRQSLGQGLEFLIYFQGNSAPDKSGLPSDRFSAERTGGSVSTLTIQRTQQEDSAVYLCASSFGLAGGIAKNIQYFGAGTRLSVL.